This T cell receptor beta chain derives from a study of PD-1 blockade in mismatch repair-deficient tumors. Method: immunoSEQ multiplex PCR; TCRdb's copy keeps in-frame clones and lacks some. This repertoire shows about 9,200 clones, more than 85% found once; its top ten account for 14% to 15%. Time point defined: roughly eleven-day in vitro stimulation with candidate mutation-associated neoantigen peptide 1. Each of about seven ELISpot-reactive candidate peptides was used for roughly 10-day stimulation. A note on this clone: Its antigen is currently unknown.

General study results and limits: Over a hundred unique blood TCRs came from expansion to three of seven peptides. Tumor-resident clones, often absent from pretreatment blood, expanded after pembrolizumab and then contracted.

CDR3 length equals 14 residues. Germline V lookup: CDR1 SQVTM, CDR2 ANQGSEA. Trimming at V came to 7 bases and at J to 9 bases, leaving 15 bases not matched to a gene. The chain couples TRBV29-1 to TRBJ2-1; 7 bases align to TRBD2. The specimen comprised cells cultured in vitro, sampled from a patient treated with pembrolizumab. This sequence originates from an adult with mismatch repair-deficient cancer. The CDR3 nucleotides read TGCAGCGGGTGGGTCCGGCGGGAGCGGGGTGAGCAGTTCTTC. The encoded protein is CSGWVRRERGEQFF.